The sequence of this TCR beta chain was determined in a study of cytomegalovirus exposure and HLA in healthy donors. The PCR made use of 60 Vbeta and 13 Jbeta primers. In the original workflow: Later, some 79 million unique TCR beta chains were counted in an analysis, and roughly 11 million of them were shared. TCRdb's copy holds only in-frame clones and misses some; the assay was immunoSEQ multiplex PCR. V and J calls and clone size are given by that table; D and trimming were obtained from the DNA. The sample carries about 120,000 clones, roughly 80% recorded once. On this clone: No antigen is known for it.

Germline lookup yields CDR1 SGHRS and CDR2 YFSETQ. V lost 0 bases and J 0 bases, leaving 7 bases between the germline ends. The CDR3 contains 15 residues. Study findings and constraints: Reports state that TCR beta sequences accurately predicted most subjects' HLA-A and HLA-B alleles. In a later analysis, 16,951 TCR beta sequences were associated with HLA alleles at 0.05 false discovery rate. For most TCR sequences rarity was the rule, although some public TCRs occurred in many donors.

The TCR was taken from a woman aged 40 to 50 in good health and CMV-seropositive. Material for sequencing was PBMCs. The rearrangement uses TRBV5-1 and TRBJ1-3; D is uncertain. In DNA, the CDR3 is TGCGCCAGCAGCTTGGACAGAAGCTCTGGAAACACCATATATTTT. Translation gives CASSLDRSSGNTIYF.